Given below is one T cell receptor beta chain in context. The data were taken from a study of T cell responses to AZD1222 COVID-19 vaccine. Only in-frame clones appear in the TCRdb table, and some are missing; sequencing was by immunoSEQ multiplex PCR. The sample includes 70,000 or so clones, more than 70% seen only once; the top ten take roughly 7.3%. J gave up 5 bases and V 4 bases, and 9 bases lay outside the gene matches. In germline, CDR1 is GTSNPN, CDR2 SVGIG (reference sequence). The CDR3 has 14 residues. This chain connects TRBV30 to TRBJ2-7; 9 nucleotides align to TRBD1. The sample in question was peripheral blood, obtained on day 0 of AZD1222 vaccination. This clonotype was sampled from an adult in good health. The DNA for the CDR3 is TGTGCCTGGATCCACAGGGGGCGGTCAAACGAGCAGTACTTC. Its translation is CAWIHRGRSNEQYF.